One and the same sample provided the 10 T cell receptor beta chains below, sequenced in a study of technical replicates of blood from several donors. Method: immunoSEQ multiplex PCR; TCRdb's copy keeps in-frame clones and lacks some. This table holds 70,000 to 85,000 clones, 97% found once. The sample was T cells isolated from PBMCs. The receptors stem from a human donor in good health.

This chain links TRBV28 with TRBJ1-5, with D perhaps matching TRBD1 (5 bases). This CDR3 has 14 residues. V lost 2 bases and J 4 bases, leaving 9 bases between the germline ends. Germline-derived CDR1 and CDR2 are MDHEN and SYDVKM. The CDR3 region has the DNA TGTGCCAGCAGTTTAGGACACGGTAATCAGCCCCAGCATTTT. Its translation is CASSLGHGNQPQHF.

CDR3 protein: CASRGGYKSEQFF. The CDR3 coding sequence is TGTGCCAGCAGGGGGGGGTATAAGTCTGAGCAGTTCTTC. J is TRBJ2-1 and V is TRBV7-2, with 7 nucleotides matching TRBD2. Losses at the gene ends were 6 bases for V and 9 bases for J; bases not matched to a gene: 8. CDR1 and CDR2 from the germline V gene are SGHTA and FQGNSA. The CDR3 spans 13 residues.

This CDR3 reads CASSENGGHNEQFF. In DNA form, the CDR3 reads TGTGCCAGCAGTGAAAATGGGGGCCACAATGAGCAGTTCTTC. This rearrangement joins TRBV6-1 to TRBJ2-1; weak D call: TRBD1 (6 bases). The CDR3 totals 14 residues. V was shortened by 2 bases and J by 5 bases, with 10 bases between the two germline ends. Germline loops: CDR1 MNHNS, CDR2 SASEGT.

The chain links TRBV6-4 to TRBJ2-3; 10 positions agree with TRBD2. The germline gives CDR1 MRHNA, CDR2 SNTAGT. V gave up 6 bases and J gave up 11 bases; unmatched junction bases: 23. The CDR3 runs 18 residues. The CDR3 bases are TGTGCCAGCAGGCCAAAAAGACTAGCGGGCAGCGCCCTCTGGGAGCAGTATTTT. Translating it yields CASRPKRLAGSALWEQYF.

This clone was detected only once. The chain uses TRBV9 and TRBJ1-5, with TRBD1 as a possible D gene (6 bases). This CDR3 comprises 15 residues. V lost 3 bases and J lost 0, with 10 bases in between. From germline, CDR1 is SGDLS and CDR2 YYNGEE. The CDR3 DNA reads TGTGCCAGCAGCGCCGGGACACCTAGCAATCAGCCCCAGCATTTT. It encodes CASSAGTPSNQPQHF.

This chain joins TRBV10-2 and TRBJ1-2; D is perhaps TRBD1 (6 bases). CDR3 length: 12 amino acids. The V gene's germline CDR1 is WSHSY and CDR2 SAAADI. V lost 8 bases, J lost 3 bases, and 10 bases lay in between. The DNA for the CDR3 is TGCGCCAGCTCTAAGGGGGACTATGGCTACACCTTC. It translates to CASSKGDYGYTF.

This clone was recorded only once. The chain couples TRBV7-9 to TRBJ1-3; D gene uncertain. Trimming pared 8 bases from V and 7 bases from J, leaving 12 bases between. This CDR3 contains 12 residues. Germline V gives CDR1 SEHNR, CDR2 FQNEAQ (reference sequence). This CDR3 reads CASLSGMNTIYF. DNA of the CDR3: TGTGCCAGCCTGTCCGGGATGAACACCATATATTTT.

The chain employs TRBV16 and TRBJ2-2; D ambiguous. From germline, CDR1 is KGHSY and CDR2 FQNENV. This CDR3 is built from 14 residues. V was shortened by 2 bases and J by 3 bases, with 7 bases between the two germline ends. CDR3 amino acids: CASSQGQDTGELFF. The CDR3 coding sequence is TGTGCCAGCAGCCAAGGTCAGGACACCGGGGAGCTGTTTTTT.

The rearrangement uses TRBV19 and TRBJ2-7, with 7 bases identical to TRBD2. The V gene's germline CDR1 is LNHDA and CDR2 SQIVND (reference sequence). The CDR3 is made up of 15 amino acids. The J segment lost 2 bases and the V segment lost 6 bases, leaving 10 bases of the junction unmatched. The CDR3 sequence: CASSPRGDPPYEQYF. CDR3 sequence (DNA): TGTGCCAGTAGCCCCCGGGGGGATCCCCCCTACGAGCAGTACTTC.

The rearrangement links TRBV7-9 to TRBJ2-2, with TRBD2 identical over 8 bases. V trimming: 4 bases; J trimming: 6 bases; junction bases outside the gene matches: 7. This CDR3 has 15 residues. From germline, CDR1 is SEHNR and CDR2 FQNEAQ (reference sequence). In DNA, the CDR3 is TGTGCCAGCAGCTCCTGGACTAGCCTGGCCGGGGAGCTGTTTTTT. This sequence encodes CASSSWTSLAGELFF.